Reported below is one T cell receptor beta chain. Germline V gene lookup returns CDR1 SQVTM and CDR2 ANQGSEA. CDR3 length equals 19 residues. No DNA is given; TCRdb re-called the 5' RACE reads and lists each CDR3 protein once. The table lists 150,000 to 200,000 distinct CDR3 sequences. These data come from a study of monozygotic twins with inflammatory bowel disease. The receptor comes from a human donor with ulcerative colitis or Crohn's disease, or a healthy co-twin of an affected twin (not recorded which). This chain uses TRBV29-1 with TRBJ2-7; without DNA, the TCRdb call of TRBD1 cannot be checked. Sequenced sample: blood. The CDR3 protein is CSVEWPGTGAHLTGYEQYF.